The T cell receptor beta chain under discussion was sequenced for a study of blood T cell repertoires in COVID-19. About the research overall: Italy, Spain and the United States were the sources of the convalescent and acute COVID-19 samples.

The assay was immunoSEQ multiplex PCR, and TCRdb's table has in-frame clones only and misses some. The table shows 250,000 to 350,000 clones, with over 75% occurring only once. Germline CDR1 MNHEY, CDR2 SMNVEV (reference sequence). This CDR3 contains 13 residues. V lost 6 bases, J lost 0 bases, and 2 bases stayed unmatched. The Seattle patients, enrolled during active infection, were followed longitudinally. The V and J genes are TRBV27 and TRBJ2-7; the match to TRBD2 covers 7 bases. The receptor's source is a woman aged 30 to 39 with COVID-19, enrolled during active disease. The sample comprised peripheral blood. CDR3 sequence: CASSRTSSYEQYF. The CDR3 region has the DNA TGTGCCAGCAGCCGGACTAGCTCCTACGAGCAGTACTTC.